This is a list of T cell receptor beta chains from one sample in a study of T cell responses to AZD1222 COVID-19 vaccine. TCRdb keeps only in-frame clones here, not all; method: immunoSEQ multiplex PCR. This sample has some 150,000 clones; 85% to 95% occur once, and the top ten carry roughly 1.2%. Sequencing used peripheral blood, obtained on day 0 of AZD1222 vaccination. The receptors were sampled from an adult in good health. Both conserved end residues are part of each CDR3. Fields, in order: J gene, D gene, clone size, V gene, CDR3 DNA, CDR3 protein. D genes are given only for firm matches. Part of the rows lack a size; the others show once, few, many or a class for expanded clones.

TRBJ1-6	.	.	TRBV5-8	TGTGCCAGCAGCCCGAACAGTAATTCACCCCTCCACTTT	CASSPNSNSPLHF
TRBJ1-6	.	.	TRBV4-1	TGCGCCAGCAGCCACCAGGCCAATTCACCCCTCCACTTT	CASSHQANSPLHF
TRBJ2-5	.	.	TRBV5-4	TGTGCCAGCCGACTTTCGACAGAAGAGACCCAGTACTTC	CASRLSTEETQYF
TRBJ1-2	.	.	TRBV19	TGTGCCAGCGACATTGGGTCCTATGGCTACACCTTC	CASDIGSYGYTF
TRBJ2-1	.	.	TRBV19	TGTGCCAGTAGTATCCGGGGTAGTGTCTACAATGAGCAGTTCTTC	CASSIRGSVYNEQFF
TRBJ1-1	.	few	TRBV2	TGTGCCAGCAGTGACGATAGGTTTGGGTTGGCTTTCTTT	CASSDDRFGLAFF
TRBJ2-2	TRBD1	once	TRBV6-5	TGTGCCAGCAGTCAGGGGGACAGGGGCACCGGGGAGCTGTTTTTT	CASSQGDRGTGELFF
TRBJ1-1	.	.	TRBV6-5	TGTGCCAGCAGTTACTCTACAGCCTCGAACACTGAAGCTTTCTTT	CASSYSTASNTEAFF
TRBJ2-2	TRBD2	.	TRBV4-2	TGTGCCAGCAGCCAAGGTCTAGCGGGAGGGCCAGGCGGGGAGCTGTTTTTT	CASSQGLAGGPGGELFF
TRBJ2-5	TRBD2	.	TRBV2	TGTGCCAGCAGTGTTTCGCCGACTAGCGGGAGGGCCGGAGAGACCCAGTACTTC	CASSVSPTSGRAGETQYF
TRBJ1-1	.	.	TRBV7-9	TGTGCCAGCATCTCCGAGGGGCGGAGCACTGAAGCTTTCTTT	CASISEGRSTEAFF
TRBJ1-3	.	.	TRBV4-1	TGCGCCAGCAGCCAACGCGGAGTATCAGGGAAGGGGGGAAACACCATATATTTT	CASSQRGVSGKGGNTIYF
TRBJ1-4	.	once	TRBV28	TGTGCCAGCAGTTTGAGGGGATTAGGACTGTTTTTT	CASSLRGLGLFF
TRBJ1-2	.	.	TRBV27	TGTGCCAGCAGCCCCGGGAACACCTATAATTTCGCTAACTATGGCTACACCTTC	CASSPGNTYNFANYGYTF
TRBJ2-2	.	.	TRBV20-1	TGCAGTGCTAGAATTCGCGGGGAGCTGTTTTTT	CSARIRGELFF
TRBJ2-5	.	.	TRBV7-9	TGTGCCAGCAGGGCCGGGCTCCTAGAAGAGACCCAGTACTTC	CASRAGLLEETQYF
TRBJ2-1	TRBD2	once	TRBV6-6	TGTGCCAGCAGTTACGGGACTAGCGGGGACAATGAGCAGTTCTTC	CASSYGTSGDNEQFF
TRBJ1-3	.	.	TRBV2	TGTGCCAGCAGTGTGCTCGGGTATGGAGGAAACACCATATATTTT	CASSVLGYGGNTIYF
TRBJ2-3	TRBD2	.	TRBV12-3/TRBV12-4	TGTGCCCCTGACGGGAGGATCACAGATACGCAGTATTTT	CAPDGRITDTQYF
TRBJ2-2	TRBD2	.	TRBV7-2	TGTGCCAGCAGCTTTTACCGCCGGACTAGCGATTACACCGGGGAGCTGTTTTTT	CASSFYRRTSDYTGELFF
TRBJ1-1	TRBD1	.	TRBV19	TGTGCCACTCGTTATCCGGGACAGGGGAACACTGAAGCTTTCTTT	CATRYPGQGNTEAFF
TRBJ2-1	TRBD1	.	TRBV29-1	TGCAGCGTGACCGGGACAGCCTCCTACAATGAGCAGTTCTTC	CSVTGTASYNEQFF
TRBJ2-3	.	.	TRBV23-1	TGCGCCAGACTCCCCCGGACTGAGGACAAAAGCACAGATACGCAGTATTTT	CARLPRTEDKSTDTQYF
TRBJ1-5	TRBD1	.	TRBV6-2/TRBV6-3	TGTGCCAGCAGTGAGACGGGACAGGGGTTGCAGCCCCAGCATTTT	CASSETGQGLQPQHF
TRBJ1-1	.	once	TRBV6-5	TGTGCCAGCAGTTACTCGGTAAGAGGGGGCACTGAAGCTTTCTTT	CASSYSVRGGTEAFF
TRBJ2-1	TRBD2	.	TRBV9	TGTGCCAGCAGCCCGGGGACTAGCGGGAGGGTTTACAATGAGCAGTTCTTC	CASSPGTSGRVYNEQFF
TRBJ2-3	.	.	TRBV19	TGTGCCAGTAGTGTCACCAGTTACTCCACAGATACGCAGTATTTT	CASSVTSYSTDTQYF
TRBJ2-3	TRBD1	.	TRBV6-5	TGTGCCAGCAGTACCGACAGGGCCACAGATACGCAGTATTTT	CASSTDRATDTQYF
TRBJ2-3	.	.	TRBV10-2	TGCGCCAGCAGTACAACCCACACAGATACGCAGTATTTT	CASSTTHTDTQYF
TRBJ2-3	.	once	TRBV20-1	TGCAGTGCTAGAAAGGCTAATACGCAGTATTTT	CSARKANTQYF
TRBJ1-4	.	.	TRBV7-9	TGTGCCAGCAGCTTTGACAGTAGATCCGCGGAACTGTTTTTT	CASSFDSRSAELFF
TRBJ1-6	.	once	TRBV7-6	TGTGCCAGCAGCTTAGCACAGCATAATTCACCCCTCCACTTT	CASSLAQHNSPLHF
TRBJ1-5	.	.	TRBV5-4	TGTGCCAGCAGCCCCGGCGGCAATCAGCCCCAGCATTTT	CASSPGGNQPQHF
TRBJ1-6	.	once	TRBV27	TGTGCCAGCAGTTTACGAAATTCACCCCTCCACTTT	CASSLRNSPLHF
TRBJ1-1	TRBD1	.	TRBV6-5	TGTGCCAGCATCAGGGGGCCCCTGAACACTGAAGCTTTCTTT	CASIRGPLNTEAFF
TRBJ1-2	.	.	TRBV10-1	TGCGCCAGCAGTGAAGGGGGTTTCTATGGCTACACCTTC	CASSEGGFYGYTF
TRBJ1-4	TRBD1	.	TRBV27	TGTGCCAGCAGTTCTGGAACAGGGGGAACTAATGAAAAACTGTTTTTT	CASSSGTGGTNEKLFF
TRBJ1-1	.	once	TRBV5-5	TGTGCCAGCACCCTTTGGGTGAACACTGAAGCTTTCTTT	CASTLWVNTEAFF
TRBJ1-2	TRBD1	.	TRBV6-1	TGTGCCAGCAGTGAAAGACAGGGGGCTTTGTCTAACTATGGCTACACCTTC	CASSERQGALSNYGYTF
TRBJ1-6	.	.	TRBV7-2	TGTGCCAGCAGCTTAGTACTTTATAATTCACCCCTCCACTTT	CASSLVLYNSPLHF
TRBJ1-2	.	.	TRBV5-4	TGTGCCAGCAGCTTGCTCGGAAGCTTTTACGGCTACACCTTC	CASSLLGSFYGYTF
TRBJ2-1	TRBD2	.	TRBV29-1	TGCAGCGTTGAAGGGGCGTTTCGACTAGCGGACAATGAGCAGTTCTTC	CSVEGAFRLADNEQFF
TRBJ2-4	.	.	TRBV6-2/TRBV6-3	TGTGCCAGCAGTTACCCACTAGGGGTTTGGGCCAAAAACATTCAGTACTTC	CASSYPLGVWAKNIQYF
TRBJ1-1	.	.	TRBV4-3	TGCGCCAGCAGCCAAGTGGGGGCGGGTTTGAACACTGAAGCTTTCTTT	CASSQVGAGLNTEAFF
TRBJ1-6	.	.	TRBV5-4	TGTGCCAGCAGCTCCCCGGGTCTCCAATCTCGCTCCTATAATTCACCCCTCCACTTT	CASSSPGLQSRSYNSPLHF
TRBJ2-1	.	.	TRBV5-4	TGTGCCAGCAGCTCTATTCTGGTGGCCAATGAGCAGTTCTTC	CASSSILVANEQFF
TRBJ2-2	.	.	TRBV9	TGTGCCAGCACCGCCAACACCGGGGAGCTGTTTTTT	CASTANTGELFF
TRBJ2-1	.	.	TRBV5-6	TGTGCCAGCAGCCGCCAGATGGACAATGAGCAGTTCTTC	CASSRQMDNEQFF
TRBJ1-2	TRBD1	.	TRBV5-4	TGTGCCAGCAGCTTTGCAACGAGAGGGGGCGCGGATGGCTACACCTTC	CASSFATRGGADGYTF
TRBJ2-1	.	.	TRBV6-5	TGTGCCAGCAGTTGGGACTTCGTGCCCGCCCACAATGAGCAGTTCTTC	CASSWDFVPAHNEQFF
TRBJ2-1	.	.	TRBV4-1	TGCGCCAGCAGCCAAGGTCCCTACCAAACAGTTTACAATGAGCAGTTCTTC	CASSQGPYQTVYNEQFF
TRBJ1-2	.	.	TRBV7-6	TGTGCCAGCAGCTTATCCGGGACACTTTTTGATGGCTACACCTTC	CASSLSGTLFDGYTF